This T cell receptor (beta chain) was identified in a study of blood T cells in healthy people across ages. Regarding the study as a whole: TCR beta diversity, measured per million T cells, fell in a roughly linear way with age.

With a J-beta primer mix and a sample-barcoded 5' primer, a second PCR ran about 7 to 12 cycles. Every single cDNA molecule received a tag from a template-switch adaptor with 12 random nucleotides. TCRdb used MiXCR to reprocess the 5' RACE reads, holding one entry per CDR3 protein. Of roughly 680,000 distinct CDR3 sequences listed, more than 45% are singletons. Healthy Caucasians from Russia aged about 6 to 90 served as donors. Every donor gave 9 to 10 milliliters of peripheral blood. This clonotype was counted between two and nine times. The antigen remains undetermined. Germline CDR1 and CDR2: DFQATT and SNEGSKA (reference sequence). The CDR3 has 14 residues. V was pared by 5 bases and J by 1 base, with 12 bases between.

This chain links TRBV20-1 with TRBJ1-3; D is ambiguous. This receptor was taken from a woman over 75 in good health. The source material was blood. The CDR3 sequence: CSASRSVSGNTIYF. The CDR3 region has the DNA TGCAGTGCTTCACGGAGCGTATCTGGAAACACCATATATTTT.